One sample yielded the 9 T cell receptor beta chains listed below, sequenced in a study of T cells in Graves' hyperthyroidism and ophthalmopathy. RNA transcripts served as the template for amplifying TCR beta CDR3 regions. With the HTBI primer set, the TCR CDR3 went through a first round of RT-PCR. MiXCR, run by TCRdb on the multiplex PCR reads, gives a single entry per CDR3 protein. The sample has a few hundred thousand distinct CDR3 sequences, around 16% seen once; the top ten hold approximately 7.4%. The sequencing sample was made of blood. These receptors all stem from a woman aged 25 to 39 with Graves' hyperthyroidism.

This clonotype was counted many times. The rearrangement joins TRBV4-3 to TRBJ2-3; D is undetermined. Trimming removed 1 base at V and 6 bases at J, with 11 bases between. CDR1 is LGHNA, CDR2 YSLEER, per germline. This CDR3 contains 14 residues. The CDR3 DNA reads as TGCGCCAGCAGCCAAGGGGTCTCTGAGGATACGCAGTATTTT. Its protein product is CASSQGVSEDTQYF.

The J gene is TRBJ2-5, the V gene TRBV27, with D hard to call. This CDR3 contains 11 residues. V lost 7 bases, J lost 5 bases, and 8 bases lay in between. Germline CDR1 and CDR2: MNHEY and SMNVEV (reference sequence). CDR3: CASTYAETQYF. Written as DNA, the CDR3 is TGTGCCAGCACCTACGCGGAGACCCAGTACTTC.

The genes are TRBV5-6 and TRBJ1-6, with a tentative D call TRBD1 (5 bases). Germline CDR1 and CDR2: SGHDT and YYEEEE. The CDR3 extends over 14 amino acids. Trimming took 0 bases from V and 10 from J, leaving 11 bases between them. CDR3: CASSLEREGSPLHF. CDR3 DNA: TGTGCCAGCAGCTTGGAGAGGGAGGGGTCACCCCTCCACTTT.

This clonotype has a count of ten or more. The CDR3 DNA reads as TGTGCCAGCAGCGAGGTGCGTGGAGGGCCCTACAATGAGCAGTTCTTC. This translates into CASSEVRGGPYNEQFF. The chain recombines TRBV12-3 or TRBV12-4 with TRBJ2-1, with D possibly matching TRBD2 (6 bases). Trimming took off 6 bases at V and 2 bases at J, with 17 bases between the two ends. The CDR3 spans 16 residues.

CDR3 residues: CASSQSGRSTDTQYF. As DNA, the CDR3 is TGTGCCAGCAGCCAATCCGGACGGAGCACAGATACGCAGTATTTT. The chain recombines TRBV3-1 with TRBJ2-3; D uncertain. CDR3 size: 15 residues. Trimming took 2 bases from V and 0 from J, leaving 9 bases between them. The germline CDR1 and CDR2 sequences are LGHDT and YNNKEL (reference sequence).

This clonotype was detected ten times or more. V usage is TRBV6-1 and J usage is TRBJ1-1, with D perhaps matching TRBD1 (5 bases). Per the germline V gene, CDR1 is MNHNS and CDR2 is SASEGT. The CDR3 sequence is 14 residues long. Trimming removed 2 bases from V and 0 bases from J, with 7 bases in between. The DNA of the CDR3 is TGTGCCAGCAGTGAACGGGACTTGAACACTGAAGCTTTCTTT. Translation gives CASSERDLNTEAFF.

This clonotype was counted many times. This chain links TRBV7-9 with TRBJ2-2, with a tentative D call TRBD1 (5 bases). V was trimmed by 5 bases and J by 5 bases, leaving 12 bases between them. This CDR3 has 14 amino acids. Germline values: CDR1 SEHNR, CDR2 FQNEAQ (reference sequence). CDR3 region: CASSLQGWTGELFF. CDR3 DNA sequence: TGTGCCAGCAGCCTCCAGGGTTGGACCGGGGAGCTGTTTTTT.

V usage is TRBV24-1 and J usage is TRBJ2-1; the match to TRBD2 covers 10 bases. There are 19 residues in the CDR3. Germline V lookup: CDR1 KGHDR, CDR2 SFDVKD. V lost 5 bases and J lost 4; bases outside the gene matches: 16. CDR3 protein: CATSVRSVLAGESYNEQFF. CDR3 DNA sequence: TGTGCCACCAGTGTCCGCAGTGTCCTAGCGGGAGAATCTTACAATGAGCAGTTCTTC.

The table lists this clonotype with a few counts. The chain links TRBV6-5 to TRBJ1-2; D is perhaps TRBD1 (5 bases). This CDR3 has 16 amino acids. The V end was cut by 3 bases, the J end by 0 bases, with 14 bases between. CDR1 and CDR2 (germline): MNHEY, SVGAGI. CDR3: CASSYIGAGANYGYTF. The CDR3 DNA sequence: TGTGCCAGCAGTTATATTGGGGCGGGTGCTAACTATGGCTACACCTTC.